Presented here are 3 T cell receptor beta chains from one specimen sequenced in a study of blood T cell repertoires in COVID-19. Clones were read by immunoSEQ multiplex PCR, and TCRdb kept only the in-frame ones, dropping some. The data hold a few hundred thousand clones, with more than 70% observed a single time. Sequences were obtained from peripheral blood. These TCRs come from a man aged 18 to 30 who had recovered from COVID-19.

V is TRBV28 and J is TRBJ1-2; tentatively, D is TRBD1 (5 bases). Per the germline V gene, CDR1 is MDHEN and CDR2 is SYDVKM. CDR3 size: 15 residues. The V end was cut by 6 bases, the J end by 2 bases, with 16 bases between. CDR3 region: CASSSQKTVNYGYTF. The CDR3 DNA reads TGTGCCAGCAGCTCCCAAAAGACAGTCAACTATGGCTACACCTTC.

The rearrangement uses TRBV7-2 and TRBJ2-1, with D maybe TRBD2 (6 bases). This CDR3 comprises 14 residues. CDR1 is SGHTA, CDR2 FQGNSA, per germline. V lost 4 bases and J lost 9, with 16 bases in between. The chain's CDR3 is CASSSSPLGGEQFF. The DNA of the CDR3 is TGTGCCAGCAGCTCGAGCCCGTTGGGGGGTGAGCAGTTCTTC.

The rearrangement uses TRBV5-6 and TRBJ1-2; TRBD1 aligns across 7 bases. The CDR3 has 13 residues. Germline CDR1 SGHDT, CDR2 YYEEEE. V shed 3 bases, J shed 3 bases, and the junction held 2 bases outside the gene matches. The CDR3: CASSWGQHYGYTF. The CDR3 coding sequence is TGTGCCAGCAGCTGGGGACAGCACTATGGCTACACCTTC.